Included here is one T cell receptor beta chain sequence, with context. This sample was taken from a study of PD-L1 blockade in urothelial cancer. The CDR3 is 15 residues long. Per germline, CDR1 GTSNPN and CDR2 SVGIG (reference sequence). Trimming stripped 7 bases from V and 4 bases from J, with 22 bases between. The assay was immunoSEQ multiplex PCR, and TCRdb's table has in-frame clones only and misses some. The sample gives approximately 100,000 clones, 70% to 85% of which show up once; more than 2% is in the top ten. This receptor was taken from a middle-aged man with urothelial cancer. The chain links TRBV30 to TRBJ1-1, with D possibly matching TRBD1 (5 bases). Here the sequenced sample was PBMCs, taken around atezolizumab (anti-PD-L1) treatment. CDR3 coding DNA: TGTGCCTCCCTTAACAGCGAATTGGGGCTCACTGAAGCTTTCTTT. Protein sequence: CASLNSELGLTEAFF.